This section outlines one TCR beta chain sequence together with its context. This sample was taken from a study of CD8 T cells in Susac syndrome. The CD8+ and CD4+ T cells were negatively isolated, with the TEMRA cells enriched by FACS. With random hexamers, reverse transcription was performed on roughly 0.5 to 1 ug of RNA. MiXCR, run by TCRdb on the immunoSEQ multiplex PCR reads, gives a single entry per CDR3 protein. The repertoire consists of about 210,000 distinct CDR3 sequences, with less than 95% occurring once and the leading ten covering over 0.15%. The V gene's germline CDR1 is SQVTM and CDR2 ANQGSEA. The length of the CDR3 is 15 residues. Trimming removed 0 bases at V and 1 base at J, with 12 bases between.

The sample taken for sequencing was CD4+ T cells from PBMCs. V usage is TRBV29-1 and J usage is TRBJ2-5; D is uncertain. The clonotype was recovered from a human donor with Susac syndrome. The DNA for the CDR3 is TGCAGCGTTGAAGAGTCGGCCAGAGTCCAAGAGACCCAGTACTTC. Its translation: CSVEESARVQETQYF.